A selection of T cell receptor beta chains follows, all from one sample in a study of PD-1 blockade in classical Hodgkin lymphoma. Method: immunoSEQ multiplex PCR; TCRdb's copy keeps in-frame clones and lacks some. The sample has roughly 16,000 clones, around 92% seen once. Source material: CD4+ T cells from blood. Source of these receptors: a human donor with classical Hodgkin lymphoma. The conserved cysteine and the conserved F or W are not part of the CDR3 here. Clone size is not always given. Where it is, it says once, few, many or a class for expanded clones.

clone size,V gene,J gene,CDR3 protein
NA,TRBV4-1,TRBJ2-7,ASSQDGTTAYEQY
NA,TRBV23-1,TRBJ1-4,ASPTIEAGRSYREKLF
NA,TRBV5-1,TRBJ2-1,ASSLEGTGLRQF
NA,TRBV18,TRBJ1-1,ASSPRQADDNTEAF
NA,TRBV5-4,TRBJ1-4,ASSQAGTPGEKLF
NA,TRBV2,TRBJ1-2,ASSFTRGYGYT
NA,TRBV7-9,TRBJ2-6,ASSLSGGTGANVLT
once,TRBV5-4,TRBJ1-6,ASTLSGGFNSPLH
NA,TRBV5-1,TRBJ1-2,ASSLAPNRDGYT
NA,TRBV19,TRBJ1-1,ASMGIQSEAF
NA,TRBV6-1,TRBJ1-5,ASSGIIGDNQPQH
NA,TRBV27,TRBJ1-6,ASTPAGEGYSPLH
NA,TRBV19,TRBJ2-3,ASSVAGDPPTQY
NA,TRBV6-1,TRBJ1-4,ASSGTGEGEKLF
NA,TRBV5-1,TRBJ1-2,ASSLDSLNYGYT
NA,TRBV5-3,TRBJ2-7,ASSEQYEQY
NA,TRBV20-1,TRBJ2-5,SAKKETQY
NA,TRBV10-3,TRBJ1-4,AISGSATNEKLF
NA,TRBV25-1,TRBJ2-7,ASSERSGYTYEQY
NA,TRBV13,TRBJ2-7,ASSLQAPGLAAPYEQY
NA,TRBV14,TRBJ2-3,ASSRRLAGDTQY
NA,TRBV13,TRBJ2-7,ASSRPGSEQY
NA,TRBV5-8,TRBJ2-7,ASSLKGGPNSYEQY
NA,TRBV6-4,TRBJ1-1,ASTRRGEAF
NA,TRBV7-3,TRBJ1-1,ASSSSGGAEAF
NA,TRBV6-4,TRBJ2-3,ASSGLGGGDTQY
NA,TRBV5-6,TRBJ2-7,ASSLGGLAGEQY
NA,TRBV6-5,TRBJ2-7,ASSTSSYEQY
NA,TRBV19,TRBJ2-1,ASSILSGGEQF
NA,TRBV20-1,TRBJ1-1,SSWAGRIGL
NA,TRBV30,TRBJ2-7,AWGGRTYEQY
NA,TRBV30,TRBJ1-6,AWGTLGYNSPLH
few,TRBV5-3,TRBJ1-5,ASSRTGCHQPQH
once,TRBV30,TRBJ2-7,AWRRTSGRSYEQY
NA,TRBV28,TRBJ2-7,ASSFNRAYEQY
few,TRBV29-1,TRBJ1-5,SVGTTNQPQH
NA,TRBV9,TRBJ2-5,ASSVEGETQY
NA,TRBV6-5,TRBJ1-2,ASRKTGGYGYT
few,TRBV30,TRBJ1-1,AWSVGDREAF
NA,TRBV10-3,TRBJ2-7,AISPSGRGYEQY
NA,TRBV5-1,TRBJ2-2,ASSTETSAGELF
NA,TRBV12-1,TRBJ2-7,ASRRTPRSGLESYEQY
NA,TRBV7-3,TRBJ2-5,ASSPSGGETQY
NA,TRBV18,TRBJ2-5,ASTTGTSGARSTQY
NA,TRBV7-6,TRBJ2-7,ASSYWTSGEQY
NA,TRBV27,TRBJ2-5,ASSFDGQETQY
NA,TRBV9,TRBJ1-1,ASSVGLGGNTEAF
NA,TRBV9,TRBJ2-3,ASSVAPSGGITDTQY
NA,TRBV19,TRBJ2-6,ASSPGTSGANVLT
NA,TRBV28,TRBJ2-3,ASPGRGPHRDTQY